This record looks at one T cell receptor (beta chain) sequence and its context. Its antigen is unidentified. Clones were read by immunoSEQ multiplex PCR, and TCRdb kept only the in-frame ones, dropping some. Of approximately 110,000 clones in the sample, about nine tenths were seen once. These data originate in a study of T cell responses to AZD1222 COVID-19 vaccine. In germline, CDR1 is LGHDT, CDR2 YNNKEL (reference sequence). The CDR3 spans 12 residues. V lost 4 bases to trimming and J lost 8 bases, with 11 bases between them. The study's findings and limits: Clonal diversity was possibly underestimated; the donors were predominantly white British and more often female.

The clonotype comes from an adult in good health. The V gene is TRBV3-1 (or the pseudogene TRBV3-2), the J gene TRBJ1-2, with unresolved D. Here the sequenced sample was peripheral blood, taken on day 0 of AZD1222 vaccination. CDR3 sequence reads: CASSRKGRGYTF. CDR3 in DNA: TGTGCCAGCAGCCGGAAGGGTCGCGGCTACACCTTC.